Below are 6 T cell receptor beta chains sequenced from a single sample in a study of T cell repertoires in cytomegalovirus infection. No antigen is known for these receptors. Each CDR3 protein gets one entry after TCRdb re-called the reads with MiXCR. The sample holds about 920,000 distinct CDR3 sequences, roughly 31% seen once. The input for sequencing was cultured CD8+ T cells from PBMCs, taken from culture after CMV antigen stimulation. The origin of the receptors is a human donor in good health (CMV status not recorded). Some clones in this sample may be carry-over from other donors' samples.

The rearrangement joins TRBV5-5 to TRBJ1-2; 9 bases line up with TRBD1. Germline V lookup: CDR1 SGHKS, CDR2 YYEKEE (reference sequence). J lost 7 bases, V lost 3 bases, and 7 bases had no gene match. There are 14 residues in the CDR3. The CDR3 spells CASSWGTGISGYTF. In DNA, the CDR3 is TGTGCCAGCAGCTGGGGGACAGGGATAAGTGGCTACACCTTC.

This clonotype was seen more than once but under ten times. The V and J genes are TRBV7-3 and TRBJ2-5; perhaps D is TRBD1 or TRBD2 (6 bases each). There are 15 residues in the CDR3. Germline assignment: CDR1 SGHTA and CDR2 FQGTGA. Trimming removed 5 bases from V and 2 bases from J, with 15 bases in between. CDR3 sequence: CASSPQGREQETQYF. The CDR3, as DNA: TGTGCCAGCAGCCCACAGGGACGGGAGCAAGAGACCCAGTACTTC.

V usage is TRBV7-9 and J usage is TRBJ2-7, with 7 bases aligning to TRBD1. This CDR3 spans 16 amino acids. Germline V CDR1 and CDR2: SEHNR, FQNEAQ (reference sequence). The J segment lost 7 bases and the V segment lost 5 bases, leaving 17 bases of the junction unmatched. The CDR3 protein is CASSRTSGKGAGEQYF. The CDR3 DNA is TGTGCCAGCAGCCGGACATCGGGAAAGGGGGCAGGAGAGCAGTACTTC.

The chain recombines TRBV27 with TRBJ2-7; D tentatively fits TRBD1 or TRBD2 (5 bases each). Per the germline V gene, CDR1 is MNHEY and CDR2 is SMNVEV (reference sequence). This CDR3 contains 15 residues. Trimming removed 0 bases at V and 3 bases at J, with 12 bases between. This CDR3 is CASSLSWDLIYEQYF. The CDR3 DNA reads as TGTGCCAGCAGTTTATCGTGGGACCTAATCTACGAGCAGTACTTC.

This clonotype was detected only once. Its ends do not fully match the called genes, so a read error is possible. The chain employs TRBV7-6 and TRBJ2-5; a weak D match, TRBD2 (5 bases). Germline V gene lookup returns CDR1 SGHVS and CDR2 FNYEAQ. The CDR3 length is 19 residues. CDR3 region: CASSLSPPGLGPIWETQYF. In DNA, the CDR3 is TGTGCTAGCAGCCTCTCTCCGCCGGGGTTAGGGCCTATTTGGGAGACCCAGTACTTC.

This clonotype was seen a few times. The chain uses TRBV7-9 and TRBJ1-1; D gene unclear. The length of the CDR3 is 13 residues. Trimming stripped 3 bases from V and 11 bases from J, with 16 bases between. CDR1 is SEHNR and CDR2 is FQNEAQ in the germline V gene (reference sequence). The CDR3 bases are TGTGCCAGCAGCTTCGGTGGCCAGGAGGCGGCTTTCTTT. This codes for CASSFGGQEAAFF.